This is a list of T cell receptor beta chains from one sample in a study of T-cell reconstitution after alpha-beta-depleted transplantation in children. In TCRdb, the PCR reads were re-called with MiXCR into one record per CDR3 protein. The sample shows 300,000 or so distinct CDR3 sequences, 23% of them seen only once. This specimen consisted of PBMCs, mostly from graft donor cells, obtained 180 days after TCRalphabeta/CD19-depleted stem cell transplant. The receptors derive from a male patient younger than 18 who had a stem cell transplant for acute lymphoblastic leukemia, so the T cells may come from the graft donor. CDR3s include the opening cysteine and the closing phenylalanine or tryptophan.

cdr3_aa v_call
CASSPLGTRTGWDEKLFF TRBV4-1
CASSGWGQVSYNEQFF TRBV28
CASSYRAGAYEQYF TRBV12-3/TRBV12-4
CASSVLAGAAYEQYF TRBV9
CASSLTYRATNEKLFF TRBV5-1
CSARGTSLSAFLDNEQFF TRBV20-1
CAWSVLMYQETQYF TRBV30
CASSLIQPNTGELFF TRBV5-1
CATSKDRTLTDTQYF TRBV15
CASIRSDLEQFF TRBV7-9
CASSLARGLALEQYF TRBV7-9
CASSRGHTEFSYEQYF TRBV4-1
CSACGLAGAPPDTQYF TRBV20-1
CASSLLPQGDTQYF TRBV27
CSADVVARGGIGDGYTF TRBV20-1
CASRRTGDDYGYTF TRBV7-9
CASSIGRKNIQYF TRBV19
CSAGYTEAFF TRBV20-1
CASSDQRRELFF TRBV7-9
CATSDGTGGKAEAFF TRBV24-1
CASSLAPSPHYEQYF TRBV5-6
CASTLLTGELFF TRBV3-1
CASSLRHSNQPQHF TRBV12-3/TRBV12-4
CASSEENTGELFF TRBV6-4
CASRPLPGRGPDTQYF TRBV3-1
CASSEPLSRRATYEQYF TRBV7-9
CASSPPAGRSTDTQYF TRBV18
CASSVMGEETQYF TRBV4-1
CASSFLGNGYTF TRBV5-6
CASSFGLTGTLTYEQYF TRBV7-6
CSARDRSSRTRDYEQYF TRBV20-1
CAVVGNVYEQFF TRBV2
CASSRPGSGRGITASYNEQFF TRBV11-2
CASSEGGRATEAFF TRBV2
CSVVPSELVQETQYF TRBV29-1
CASSPSGTSGLGAKNIQYF TRBV9
CASSLTQTLSSSSYNEQFF TRBV7-3
CSVYTGYEQFF TRBV29-1
CASSVDGTSGSNEQFF TRBV9
CASSLSPIQVAGPNTEAFF TRBV5-1
CASRPILGADEQFF TRBV5-1
CASSYNVLNIQYF TRBV12-3/TRBV12-4
CSARDLEGAGPASSTDTQYF TRBV20-1
CASSLGAQQPQHF TRBV5-1
CASRASDWNTPGELFF TRBV12-3/TRBV12-4
CASSGQWSSGANVLTF TRBV25-1
CASSYSALVSYEQYF TRBV6-5
CASSPDTSTNEKLFF TRBV27
CASSRDRAIGELFF TRBV6-4
CASSLHNAGDTQYF TRBV12-3/TRBV12-4
CAISEGFWLALPYNEQFF TRBV10-3
CSVQSAYGYTF TRBV29-1
CASSLGFGQGYDEQYF TRBV7-8
CASSVRQDNSGNTIYF TRBV9
CATSDLPSSSGANVLTF TRBV24-1